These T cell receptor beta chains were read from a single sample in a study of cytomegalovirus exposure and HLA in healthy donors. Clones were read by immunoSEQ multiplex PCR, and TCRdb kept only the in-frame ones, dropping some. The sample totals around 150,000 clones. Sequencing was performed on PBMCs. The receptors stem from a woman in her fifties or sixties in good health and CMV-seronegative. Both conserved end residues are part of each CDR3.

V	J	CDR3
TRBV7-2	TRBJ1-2	CASSARQSGGYTF
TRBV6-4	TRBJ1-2	CASSDGGVNGYTF
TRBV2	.	CASRGISGLYEQYF
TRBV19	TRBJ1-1	CASSIQNSGTEAFF
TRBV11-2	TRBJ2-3	CASSLALAPDTQYF
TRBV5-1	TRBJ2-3	CASGADRGTDTQYF
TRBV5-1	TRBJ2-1	CASSYIGQANFNEQFF
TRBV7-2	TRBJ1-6	CASSLKASSYNSPLHF
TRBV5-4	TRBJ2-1	CASSPGLAGGNEQFF
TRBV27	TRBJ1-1	CASSSLGRAEAFF
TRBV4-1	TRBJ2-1	CASSHRGRGDNEQFF
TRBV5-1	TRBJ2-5	CASSLEAGRGETQYF
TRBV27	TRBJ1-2	CASSPRPMGAPVDNYGYTF
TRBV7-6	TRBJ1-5	CASSLGDRGNQPQHF
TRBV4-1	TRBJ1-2	CASSQVSGQGLHGYTF
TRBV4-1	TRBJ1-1	CASSQEAGLFTEAFF
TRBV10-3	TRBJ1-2	CAISENQASYGYTF
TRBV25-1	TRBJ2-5	CASSEKGGETQYF
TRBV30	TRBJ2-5	CASSGSGETQYF
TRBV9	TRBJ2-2	CASSVGGLFGELFF
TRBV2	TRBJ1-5	CASSEQGNQPQHF
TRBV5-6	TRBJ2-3	CASSLAGTDTQYF
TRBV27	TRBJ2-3	CASSLGTDTQYF
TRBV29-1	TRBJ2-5	CSVGGTDQETQYF
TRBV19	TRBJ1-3	CASTMAGPTWGQNTIYF
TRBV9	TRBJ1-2	CASSKAGTRIPNGYTF
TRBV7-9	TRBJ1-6	CASSLSGGSYNSPLHF
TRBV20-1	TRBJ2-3	CSALSTDTQYF
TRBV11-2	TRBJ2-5	CASSFSHGETQYF
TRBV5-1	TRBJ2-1	CASSLSPPPRAGEQFF
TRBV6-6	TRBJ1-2	CASSYRTGGDGYTF
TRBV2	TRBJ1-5	CASSEGVNRINQPQHF
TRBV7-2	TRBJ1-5	CASSLEVYPRGNQPQHF
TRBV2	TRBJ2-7	CASSPGQTMQYF
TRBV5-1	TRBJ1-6	CASSHDHKTGVDSPLHF
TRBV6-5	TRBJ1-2	CASRVREGGYTF
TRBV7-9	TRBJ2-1	CASSFGLAGGGEQFF
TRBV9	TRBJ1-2	CASSVTQAYGYTF
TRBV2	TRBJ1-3	CASSAEFTGNTIYF
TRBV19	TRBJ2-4	CASSLGLATTLAKNIQYF
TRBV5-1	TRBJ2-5	CASSAGTLETQYF
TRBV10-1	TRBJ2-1	CASSIGHNFNNEQFF
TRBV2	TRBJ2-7	CASSAKGEQYF
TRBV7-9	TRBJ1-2	CASSLASGQAGPNYGYTF
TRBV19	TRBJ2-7	CASSIGGGYYEQYF
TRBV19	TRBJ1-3	CASSMTPSSGNTIYF
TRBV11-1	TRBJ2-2	CASSPDLKKGQNGELFF
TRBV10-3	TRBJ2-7	CAISPTGNYLNEQYF